This T cell receptor (beta chain) was found in a study of cytomegalovirus exposure and HLA in healthy donors. J lost 8 bases, V lost 7 bases, and 13 bases had no gene match. The CDR3 length is 15 residues. The germline V gene has CDR1 MNHEY and CDR2 SMNVEV (reference sequence). Profiling relied on immunoSEQ multiplex PCR, and the TCRdb table lists in-frame clones only, not all of them. This repertoire shows some 83,000 clones, approximately 93% found once; its top ten account for over 2%. J is TRBJ2-3 and V is TRBV27; 9 nucleotides agree with TRBD2. The sequencing input was PBMCs. The source of this sequence is a young woman in good health and CMV-seronegative. In DNA, the CDR3 is TGTGCCAGCACCGCCGGCGGGGGGGCCTTATCTACGCAGTATTTT. The encoded protein is CASTAGGGALSTQYF.